This T cell receptor (beta chain) comes out of a study of shared clonotypes between healthy human individuals (dated by TCRdb to 2018 to 2021). In terms of the full investigation: A couple of women and a few men aged 18 to 49 years were included in the cohort. To estimate repertoire size and how much clonotype sharing occurs between individuals, the study deeply sequenced the blood TCR repertoires of roughly 5 healthy adults. Between about 0.9 and 10 billion PBMCs per donor were obtained by leukapheresis. To increase sequencing depth and limit assay-specific biases, different laboratories used diverse techniques to prepare libraries and sequence TCR repertoires. For each donor, CD4 naive and CD4 memory were each run on three plates, CD8 naive on two plates, and CD8 memory on one plate. Study-wide findings and limitations: Incomplete sequencing was indicated by rarefaction of sorted-subset datasets, despite the large sequencing depth. Naive subsets generally had larger estimated clonotype richness than memory subsets. Compared with non-shared clonotypes, the clonotypes found in all four sorted-subset donors had higher generation probabilities. When a handful of donors were compared, the shared fraction of clonotypes was about 5.2% for naive CD4, about 4% for naive CD8, roughly 2.3% for memory CD4, and 0.35% to 0.4% for memory CD8. Sampling was restricted to blood, and TCR repertoires in tissue are likely to differ from TCR repertoires in blood. Pairwise subsampling indicated that sequencing depth was expected to affect the degree of clonotype sharing among donors. Because the study included only a small number of donors, the genetic and exposure-history diversity represented was limited.

The CDR3, cysteine through phenylalanine, is 15 amino acids long. Solely the CDR3 DNA is kept, with 45 bases framed from the first base. The trim is 3 bases for V and 3 bases for J, with a gap of 18 bases between the germline ends. The germline V gene (reference sequence) yields GTSNPN for CDR1 and SVGIG for CDR2. As to this clone: It has no known antigen specificity. No much larger clonotype is one base removed from it; base qualities were not supplied. This CDR3 is also generated by other DNA sequences in the sample.

The donors were healthy, HIV-negative adults with no recently reported acute infections or vaccinations. Every donor was a Caucasian adult residing in Nashville, Tennessee, USA. CD4+ T cells were enriched by magnetic negative selection, after which naive cells were positively selected on CD45RA and the negative fraction was taken as the memory subset. Blood was obtained by leukapheresis, after which PBMCs were separated by Ficoll-Histopaque density gradient centrifugation and cryopreserved in liquid nitrogen vapor phase. Analytical flow cytometry was used to check the purity and quantity of every magnetically sorted T cell population. From each sorted fraction, genomic DNA was isolated and quantified by UV absorbance on a Nanodrop 2000c. Using the deep immunoSEQ assay, TCR CDR3 regions were amplified from genomic DNA by multiplex PCR. For each cell subset, the extracted genomic DNA was distributed evenly across all wells of several immunoSEQ 96-well plates, and each plate served as one replicate. For sorted subsets, roughly 200 ng of genomic DNA, equivalent to around 31,000 T cell genomes, went into each replicate PCR. The purified libraries were quantified using a Qubit 3.0 fluorometer, sized with a Bioanalyzer 2100, and then quantified again using the KAPA Library Quantification kit. Each immunoSEQ 96-well plate was sequenced on its own single-read 150-cycle Illumina NextSeq 550 flow cell. The study's processing was this. Because only junctional sequences without quality scores were contained in the immunoSEQ output, filtering matching that applied to full-length reads could not be performed. To assign V/J genes and CDR3, sequences were annotated against IMGT germline references using PyIR, a Python wrapper for IgBLAST v1.9. Reads were filtered out if the reads had weak V/J assignments (E-value above 1e-6), no CDR3, stop codons, out-of-frame junctions, or ambiguous translated residues. V3J clonotypes were defined as sequences sharing the same inferred V gene, J gene, and CDR3 amino acid sequence. Percentage overlap between repertoires was computed as shared unique clonotypes divided by the size of the smaller repertoire. Three approaches were used to assess repertoire richness: RTK rarefaction, the Chao1 estimator, and Recon v2.1 estimates of unobserved clonotypes. OLGA was used to compute generation probabilities for all TCRbeta clonotypes that the gDNA method yielded from a handful of donors. This is the immuneACCESS table as TCRdb keeps it, with only in-frame sequences that have V and J called. A part of the clones is gone; compared with another copy, unresolved V genes explain less than half, and the rest is unexplained. The V and J calls and clone size come from that table; D and trimming were worked out from the DNA. This sample has 2 million to 2.5 million clones in its table, and more than 90% of those were observed once. Around 0.13% of the sample is in the top ten clones.

The sample consisted of naive CD4+ T cells sorted from blood. Explained via the paper, the cell subset or site label denotes: CD45RA+ positively selected. This receptor was obtained from a man younger than 35 in good health. The sequence is built from TRBV30 and TRBJ2-7; 7 matching bases give a weak D call of TRBD1. The encoded CDR3 is CAWSKRGDRSYEQYF. The nucleotides are TGTGCCTGGAGCAAAAGGGGGGACAGAAGCTACGAGCAGTACTTC.